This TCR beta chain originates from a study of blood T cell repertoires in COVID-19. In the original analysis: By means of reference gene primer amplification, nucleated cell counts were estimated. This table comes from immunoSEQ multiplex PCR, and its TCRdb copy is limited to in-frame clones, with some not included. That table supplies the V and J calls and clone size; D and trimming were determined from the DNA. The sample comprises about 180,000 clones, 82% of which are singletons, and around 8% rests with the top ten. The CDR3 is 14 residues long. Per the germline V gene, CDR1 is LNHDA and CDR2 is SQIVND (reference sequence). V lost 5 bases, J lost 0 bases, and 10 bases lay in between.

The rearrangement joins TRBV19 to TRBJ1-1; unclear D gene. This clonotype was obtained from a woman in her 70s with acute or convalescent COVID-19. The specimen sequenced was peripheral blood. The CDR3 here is CASSSSRLNTEAFF. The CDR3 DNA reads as TGTGCCAGTAGTTCGTCCAGATTGAACACTGAAGCTTTCTTT.